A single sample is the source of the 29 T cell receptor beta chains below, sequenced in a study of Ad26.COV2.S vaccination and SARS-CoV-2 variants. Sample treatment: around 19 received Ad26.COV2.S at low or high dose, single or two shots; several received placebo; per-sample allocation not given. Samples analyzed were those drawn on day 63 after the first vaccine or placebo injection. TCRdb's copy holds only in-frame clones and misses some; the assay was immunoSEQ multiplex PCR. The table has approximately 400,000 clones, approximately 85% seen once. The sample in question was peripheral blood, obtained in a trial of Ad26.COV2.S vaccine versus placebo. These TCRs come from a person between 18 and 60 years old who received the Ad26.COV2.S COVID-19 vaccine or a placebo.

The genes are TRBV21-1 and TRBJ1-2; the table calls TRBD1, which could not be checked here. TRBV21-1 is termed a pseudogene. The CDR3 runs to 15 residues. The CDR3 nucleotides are TGTGCCAGCAGCAATCGGGAAGGCCAGGGGTATGGCTACACCTTC. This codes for CASSNREGQGYGYTF.

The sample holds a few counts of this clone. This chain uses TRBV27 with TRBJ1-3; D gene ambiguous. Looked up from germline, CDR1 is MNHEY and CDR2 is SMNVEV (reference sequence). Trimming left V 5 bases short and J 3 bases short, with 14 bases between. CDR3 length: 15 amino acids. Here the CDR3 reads CASSPEAGRGNTIYF. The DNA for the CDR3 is TGTGCCAGCAGTCCCGAAGCAGGACGTGGAAACACCATATATTTT.

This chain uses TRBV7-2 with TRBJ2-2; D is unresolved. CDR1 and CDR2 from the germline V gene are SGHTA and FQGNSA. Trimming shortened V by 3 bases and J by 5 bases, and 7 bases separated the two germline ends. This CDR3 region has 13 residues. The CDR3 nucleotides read TGTGCCAGCAGCTTCGACACGACCGGGGAGCTGTTTTTT. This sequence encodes CASSFDTTGELFF.

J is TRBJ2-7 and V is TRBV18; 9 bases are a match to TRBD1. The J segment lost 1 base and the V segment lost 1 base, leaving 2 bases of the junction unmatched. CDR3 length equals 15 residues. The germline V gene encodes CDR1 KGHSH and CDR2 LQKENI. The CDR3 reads CASSPLDRGSYEQYF. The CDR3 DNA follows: TGTGCCAGCTCACCACTGGACAGGGGTTCCTACGAGCAGTACTTC.

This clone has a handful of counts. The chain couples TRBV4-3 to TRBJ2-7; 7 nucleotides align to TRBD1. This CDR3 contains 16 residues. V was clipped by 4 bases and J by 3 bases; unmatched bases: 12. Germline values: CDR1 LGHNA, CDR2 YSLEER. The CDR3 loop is CASSLSMTGIFYEQYF. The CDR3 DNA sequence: TGCGCCAGCAGCCTAAGTATGACAGGGATTTTCTACGAGCAGTACTTC.

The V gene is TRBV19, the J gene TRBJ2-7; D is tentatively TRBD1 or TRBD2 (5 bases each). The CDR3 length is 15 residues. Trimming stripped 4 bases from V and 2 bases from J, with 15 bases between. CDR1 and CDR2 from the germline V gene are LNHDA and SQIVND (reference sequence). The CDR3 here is CASSKLRDPTYEQYF. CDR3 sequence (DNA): TGTGCCAGTAGTAAGCTCCGGGACCCCACCTACGAGCAGTACTTC. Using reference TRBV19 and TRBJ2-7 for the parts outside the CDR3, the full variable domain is DGGITQSPKYLFRKEGQNVTLSCEQNLNHDAMYWYRQDPGQGLRLIYYSQIVNDFQKGDIAEGYSVSREKKESFPLTVTSAQKNPTAFYLCASSKLRDPTYEQYFGPGTRLTVT.

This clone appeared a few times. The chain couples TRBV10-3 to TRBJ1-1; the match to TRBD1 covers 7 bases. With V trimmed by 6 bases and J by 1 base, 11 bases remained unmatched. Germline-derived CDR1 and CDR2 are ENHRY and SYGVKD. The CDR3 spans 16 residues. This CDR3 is CAIRGDRAGENTEAFF. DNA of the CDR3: TGTGCCATCAGGGGCGACAGGGCAGGAGAGAACACTGAAGCTTTCTTT.

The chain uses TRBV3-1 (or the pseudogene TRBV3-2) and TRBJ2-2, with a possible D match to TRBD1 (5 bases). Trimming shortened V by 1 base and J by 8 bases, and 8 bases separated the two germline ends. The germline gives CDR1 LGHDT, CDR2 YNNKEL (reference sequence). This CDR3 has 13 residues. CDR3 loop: CASSQGGIGELFF. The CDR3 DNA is TGTGCCAGCAGCCAAGGGGGCATAGGGGAGCTGTTTTTT.

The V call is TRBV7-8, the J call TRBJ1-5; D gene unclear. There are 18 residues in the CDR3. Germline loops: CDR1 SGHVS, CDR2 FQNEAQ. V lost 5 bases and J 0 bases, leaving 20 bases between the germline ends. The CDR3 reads CASSPGPRGGISNQPQHF. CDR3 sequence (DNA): TGTGCCAGCAGCCCAGGACCACGGGGAGGTATTAGCAATCAGCCCCAGCATTTT. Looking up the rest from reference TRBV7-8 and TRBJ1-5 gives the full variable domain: GAGVSQSPRYKVAKRGQDVALRCDPISGHVSLFWYQQALGQGPEFLTYFQNEAQLDKSGLPSDRFFAERPEGSVSTLKIQRTQQEDSAVYLCASSPGPRGGISNQPQHFGDGTRLSIL.

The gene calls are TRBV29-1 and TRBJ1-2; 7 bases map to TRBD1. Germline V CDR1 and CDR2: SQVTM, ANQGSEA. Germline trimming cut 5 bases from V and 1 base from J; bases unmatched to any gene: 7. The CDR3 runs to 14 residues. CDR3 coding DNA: TGCAGCGTTCGCAGGGGGGACCGTAACTATGGCTACACCTTC. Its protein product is CSVRRGDRNYGYTF.

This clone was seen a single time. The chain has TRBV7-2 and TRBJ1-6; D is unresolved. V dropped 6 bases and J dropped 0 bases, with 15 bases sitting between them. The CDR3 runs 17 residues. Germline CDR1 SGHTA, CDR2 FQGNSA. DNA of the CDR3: TGTGCCAGCAGTCCCGGATCGGGGAGCTCCTATAATTCACCCCTCCACTTT. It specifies CASSPGSGSSYNSPLHF.

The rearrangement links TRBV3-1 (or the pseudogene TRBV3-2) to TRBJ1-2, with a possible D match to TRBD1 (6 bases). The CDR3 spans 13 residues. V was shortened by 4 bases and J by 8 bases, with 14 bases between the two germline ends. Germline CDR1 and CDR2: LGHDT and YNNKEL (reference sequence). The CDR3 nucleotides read TGTGCCAGCAGCCGCCAACAGGGAGGCGGCTACACCTTC. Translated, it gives CASSRQQGGGYTF.

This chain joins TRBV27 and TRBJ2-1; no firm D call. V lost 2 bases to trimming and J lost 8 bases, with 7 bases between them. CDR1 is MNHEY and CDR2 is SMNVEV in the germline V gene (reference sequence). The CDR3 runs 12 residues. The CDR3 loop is CASSLLGDEQFF. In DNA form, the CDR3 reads TGTGCCAGCAGTTTACTTGGGGATGAGCAGTTCTTC.

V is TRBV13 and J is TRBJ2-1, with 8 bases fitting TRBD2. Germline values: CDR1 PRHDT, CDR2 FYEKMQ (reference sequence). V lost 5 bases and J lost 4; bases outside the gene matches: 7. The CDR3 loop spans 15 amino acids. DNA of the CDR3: TGTGCCAGCAGCCCCTTCGCGGGGGGATACAATGAGCAGTTCTTC. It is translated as CASSPFAGGYNEQFF. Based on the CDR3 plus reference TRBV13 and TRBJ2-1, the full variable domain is AAGVIQSPRHLIKEKRETATLKCYPIPRHDTVYWYQQGPGQDPQFLISFYEKMQSDKGSIPDRFSAQQFSDYHSELNMSSLELGDSALYFCASSPFAGGYNEQFFGPGTRLTVL.

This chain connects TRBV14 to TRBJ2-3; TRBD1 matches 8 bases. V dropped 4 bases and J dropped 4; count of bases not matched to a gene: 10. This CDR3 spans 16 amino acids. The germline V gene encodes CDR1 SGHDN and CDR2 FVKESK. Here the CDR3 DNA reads TGTGCCAGCAGCCGACCGGGACAGGTTTTTTCAGATACGCAGTATTTT. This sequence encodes CASSRPGQVFSDTQYF.

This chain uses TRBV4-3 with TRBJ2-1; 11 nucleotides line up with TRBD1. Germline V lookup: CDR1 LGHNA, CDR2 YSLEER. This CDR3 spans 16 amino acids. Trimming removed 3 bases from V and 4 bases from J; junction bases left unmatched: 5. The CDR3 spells CASSQDRDRGYNEQFF. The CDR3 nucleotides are TGCGCCAGCAGCCAGGACCGGGACAGGGGGTACAATGAGCAGTTCTTC.

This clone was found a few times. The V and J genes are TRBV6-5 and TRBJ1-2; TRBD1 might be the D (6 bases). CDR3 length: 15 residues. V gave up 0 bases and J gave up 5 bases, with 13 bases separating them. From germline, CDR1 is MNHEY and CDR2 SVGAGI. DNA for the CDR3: TGTGCCAGCAGTTACTCGAGGGGGGCTGGGTATGGCTACACCTTC. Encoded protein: CASSYSRGAGYGYTF.

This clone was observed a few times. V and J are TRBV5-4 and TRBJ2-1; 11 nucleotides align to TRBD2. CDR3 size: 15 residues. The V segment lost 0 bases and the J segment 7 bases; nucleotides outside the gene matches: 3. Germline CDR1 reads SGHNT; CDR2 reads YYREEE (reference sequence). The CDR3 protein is CASSLGASGRNEQFF. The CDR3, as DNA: TGTGCCAGCAGCTTGGGCGCTAGCGGGAGGAATGAGCAGTTCTTC.

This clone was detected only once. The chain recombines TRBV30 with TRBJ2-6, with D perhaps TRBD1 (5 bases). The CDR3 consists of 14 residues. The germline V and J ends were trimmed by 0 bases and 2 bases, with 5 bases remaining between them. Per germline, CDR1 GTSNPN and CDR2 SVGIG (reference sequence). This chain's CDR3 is CAWSVGAGANVLTF. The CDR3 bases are TGTGCCTGGAGTGTAGGGGCTGGGGCCAACGTCCTGACTTTC.

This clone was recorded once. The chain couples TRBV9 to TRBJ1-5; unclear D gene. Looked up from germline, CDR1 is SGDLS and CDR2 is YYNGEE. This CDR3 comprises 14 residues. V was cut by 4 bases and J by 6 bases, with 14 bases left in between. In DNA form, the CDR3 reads TGTGCCAGCAGCCCGATTGGGGAGGGTCAGCCCCAGCATTTT. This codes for CASSPIGEGQPQHF. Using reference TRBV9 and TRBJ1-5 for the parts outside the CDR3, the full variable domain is DSGVTQTPKHLITATGQRVTLRCSPRSGDLSVYWYQQSLDQGLQFLIQYYNGEERAKGNILERFSAQQFPDLHSELNLSSLELGDSALYFCASSPIGEGQPQHFGDGTRLSIL.

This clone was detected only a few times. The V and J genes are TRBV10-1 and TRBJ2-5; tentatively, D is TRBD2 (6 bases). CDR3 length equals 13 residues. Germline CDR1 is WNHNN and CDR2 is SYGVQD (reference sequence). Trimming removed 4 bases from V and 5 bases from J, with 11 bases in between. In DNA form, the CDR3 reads TGCGCCAGCAGTGTATGGCTAGCGGAGACCCAGTACTTC. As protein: CASSVWLAETQYF.

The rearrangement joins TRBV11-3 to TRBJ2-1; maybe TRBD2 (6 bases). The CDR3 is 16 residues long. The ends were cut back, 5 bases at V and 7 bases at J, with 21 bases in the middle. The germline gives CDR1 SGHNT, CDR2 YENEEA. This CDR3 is CASSPGTLGVRNEQFF. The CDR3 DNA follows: TGTGCCAGCAGCCCCGGGACTTTGGGGGTACGTAATGAGCAGTTCTTC.

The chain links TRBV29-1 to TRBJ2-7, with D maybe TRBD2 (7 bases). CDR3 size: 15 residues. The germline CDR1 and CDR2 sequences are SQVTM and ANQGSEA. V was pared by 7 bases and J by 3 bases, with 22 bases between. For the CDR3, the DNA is TGCAGCGGGCGTCGAGGGGGGGGACCTAACTACGAGCAGTACTTC. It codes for CSGRRGGGPNYEQYF.

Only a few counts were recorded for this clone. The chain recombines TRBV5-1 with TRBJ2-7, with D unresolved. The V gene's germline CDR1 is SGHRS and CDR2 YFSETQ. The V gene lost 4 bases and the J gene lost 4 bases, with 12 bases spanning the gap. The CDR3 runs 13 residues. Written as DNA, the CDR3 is TGCGCCAGCAGCGTGGAGACCAGTTACGAGCAGTACTTC. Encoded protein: CASSVETSYEQYF.

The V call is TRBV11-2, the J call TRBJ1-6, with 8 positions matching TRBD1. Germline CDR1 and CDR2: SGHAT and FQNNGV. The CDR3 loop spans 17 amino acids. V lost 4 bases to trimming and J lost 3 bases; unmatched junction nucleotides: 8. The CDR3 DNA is TGTGCCAGCAGCTCCATAGTGGACAGGGACTATAATTCACCCCTCCACTTT. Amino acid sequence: CASSSIVDRDYNSPLHF.

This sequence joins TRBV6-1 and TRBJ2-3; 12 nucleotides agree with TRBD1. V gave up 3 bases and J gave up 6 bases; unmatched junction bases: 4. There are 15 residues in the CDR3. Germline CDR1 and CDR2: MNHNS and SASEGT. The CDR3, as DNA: TGTGCCAGCAGTGACGGGACAGGGGGCGCCGATACGCAGTATTTT. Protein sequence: CASSDGTGGADTQYF.

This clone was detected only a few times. This CDR3 is CASSPLEGARPYF. In DNA, the CDR3 is TGTGCCAGCAGCCCATTGGAGGGGGCGCGGCCGTACTTC. The chain uses TRBV3-1 (or the pseudogene TRBV3-2) and TRBJ2-7; TRBD1 is a possible D gene (7 bases). The germline CDR1 and CDR2 sequences are LGHDT and YNNKEL (reference sequence). The CDR3 length is 13 residues. Deletions cut 4 bases from V and 12 bases from J, with 19 bases between.

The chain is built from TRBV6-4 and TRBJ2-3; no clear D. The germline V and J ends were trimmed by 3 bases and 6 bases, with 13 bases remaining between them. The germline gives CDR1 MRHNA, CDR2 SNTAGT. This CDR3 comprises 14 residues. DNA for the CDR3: TGTGCCAGCAGTGATCGGGCAGTTGGGGATACGCAGTATTTT. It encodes CASSDRAVGDTQYF.

CDR3 bases: TGTGCCAGCAGAAGCGGGGGGGCCAAGACCCAGTACTTC. Translation: CASRSGGAKTQYF. The gene calls are TRBV5-4 and TRBJ2-5, with 10 nucleotides matching TRBD2. Losses at the gene ends were 5 bases for V and 6 bases for J; bases not matched to a gene: 4. The V gene's germline CDR1 is SGHNT and CDR2 YYREEE (reference sequence). This CDR3 contains 13 residues.